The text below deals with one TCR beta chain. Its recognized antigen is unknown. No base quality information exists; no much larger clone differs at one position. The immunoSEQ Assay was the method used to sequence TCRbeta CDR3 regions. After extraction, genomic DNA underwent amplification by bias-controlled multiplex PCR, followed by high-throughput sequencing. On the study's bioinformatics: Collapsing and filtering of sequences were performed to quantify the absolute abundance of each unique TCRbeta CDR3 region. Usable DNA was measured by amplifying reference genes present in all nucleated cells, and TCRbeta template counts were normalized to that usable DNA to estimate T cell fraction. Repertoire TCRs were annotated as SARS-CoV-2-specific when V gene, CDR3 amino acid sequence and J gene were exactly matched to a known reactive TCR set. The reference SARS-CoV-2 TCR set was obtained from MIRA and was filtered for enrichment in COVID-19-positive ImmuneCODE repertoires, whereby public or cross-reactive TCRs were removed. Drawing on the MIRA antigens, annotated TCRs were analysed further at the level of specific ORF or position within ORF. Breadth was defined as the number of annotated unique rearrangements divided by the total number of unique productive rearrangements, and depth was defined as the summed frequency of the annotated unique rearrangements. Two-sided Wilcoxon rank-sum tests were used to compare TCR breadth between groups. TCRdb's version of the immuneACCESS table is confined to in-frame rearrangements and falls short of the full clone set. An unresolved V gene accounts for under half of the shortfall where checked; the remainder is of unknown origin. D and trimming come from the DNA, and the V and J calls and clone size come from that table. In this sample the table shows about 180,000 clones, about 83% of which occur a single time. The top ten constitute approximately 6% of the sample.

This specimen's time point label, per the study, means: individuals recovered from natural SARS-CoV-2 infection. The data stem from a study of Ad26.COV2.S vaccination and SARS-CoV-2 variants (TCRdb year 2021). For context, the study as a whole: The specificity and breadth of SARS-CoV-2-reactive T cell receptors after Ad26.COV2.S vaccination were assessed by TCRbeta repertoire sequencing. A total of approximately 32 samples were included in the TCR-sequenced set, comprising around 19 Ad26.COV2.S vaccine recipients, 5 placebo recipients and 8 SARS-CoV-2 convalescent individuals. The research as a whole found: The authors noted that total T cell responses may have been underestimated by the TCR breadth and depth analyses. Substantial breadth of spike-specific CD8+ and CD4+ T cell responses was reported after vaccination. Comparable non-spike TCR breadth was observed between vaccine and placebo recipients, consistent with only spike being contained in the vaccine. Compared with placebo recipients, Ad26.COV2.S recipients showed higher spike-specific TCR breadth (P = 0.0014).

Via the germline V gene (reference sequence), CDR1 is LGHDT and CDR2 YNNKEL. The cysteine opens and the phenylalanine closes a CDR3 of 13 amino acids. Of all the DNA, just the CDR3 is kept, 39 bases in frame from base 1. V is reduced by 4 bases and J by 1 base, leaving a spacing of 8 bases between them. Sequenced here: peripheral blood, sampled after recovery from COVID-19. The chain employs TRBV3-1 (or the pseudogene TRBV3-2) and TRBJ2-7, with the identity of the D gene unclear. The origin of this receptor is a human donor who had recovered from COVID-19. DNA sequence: TGTGCCAGCAGCCCTGGGTCTTCCTACGAGCAGTACTTC. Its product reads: CASSPGSSYEQYF.